This TCR beta chain was sequenced during a study of T cell repertoires in ileal Crohn's disease. Across the study: About half of patients got postoperative therapy: about a dozen thiopurines, about 20 anti-TNF.

This CDR3 contains 16 residues. Losses at the gene ends were 1 base for V and 2 bases for J; bases not matched to a gene: 10. Germline V gives CDR1 SQVTM, CDR2 ANQGSEA. This clone turned up a few times. No antigen is known for it. Method: immunoSEQ multiplex PCR; TCRdb's copy keeps in-frame clones and lacks some. Counted here are about 5,400 clones, about 80% occurring once; the ten biggest clones make up around 20%. Time point noted: inflamed ileum from the surgical specimen. Study-wide points: High-frequency clones were more common in sorted CD8 than CD4 cells.

The chain uses TRBV29-1 and TRBJ1-2; 7 bases match TRBD1. Input material: ileal tissue. This receptor was identified in an adult with Crohn's disease. CDR3 coding DNA: TGCAGCGTTGAAGTAAGGGACAGCCGAGTCAACTATGGCTACACCTTC. Its protein product is CSVEVRDSRVNYGYTF.